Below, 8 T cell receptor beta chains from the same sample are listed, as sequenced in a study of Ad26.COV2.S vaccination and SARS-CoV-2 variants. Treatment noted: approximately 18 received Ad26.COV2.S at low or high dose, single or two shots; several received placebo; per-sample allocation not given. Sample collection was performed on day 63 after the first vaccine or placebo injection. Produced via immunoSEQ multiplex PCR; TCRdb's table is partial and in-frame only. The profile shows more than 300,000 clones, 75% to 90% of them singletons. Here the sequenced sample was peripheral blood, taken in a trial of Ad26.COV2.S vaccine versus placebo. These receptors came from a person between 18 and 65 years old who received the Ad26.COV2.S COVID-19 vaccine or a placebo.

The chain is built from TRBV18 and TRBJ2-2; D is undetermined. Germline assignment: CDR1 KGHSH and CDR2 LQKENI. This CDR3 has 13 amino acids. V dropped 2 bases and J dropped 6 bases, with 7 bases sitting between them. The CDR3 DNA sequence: TGTGCCAGCTCACCATCTGGGTCCGGGGAGCTGTTTTTT. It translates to CASSPSGSGELFF.

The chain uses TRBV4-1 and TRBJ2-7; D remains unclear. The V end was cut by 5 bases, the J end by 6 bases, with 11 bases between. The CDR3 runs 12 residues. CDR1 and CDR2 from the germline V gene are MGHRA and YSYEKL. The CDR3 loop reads CASSSSDREQYF. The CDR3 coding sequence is TGCGCCAGCAGCTCCTCGGACCGCGAGCAGTACTTC.

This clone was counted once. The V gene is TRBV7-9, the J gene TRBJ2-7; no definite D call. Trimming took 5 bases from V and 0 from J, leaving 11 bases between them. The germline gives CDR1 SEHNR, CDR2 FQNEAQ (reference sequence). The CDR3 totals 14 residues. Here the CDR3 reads CASSQPQDSYEQYF. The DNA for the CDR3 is TGTGCCAGCAGCCAACCTCAGGACTCCTACGAGCAGTACTTC.

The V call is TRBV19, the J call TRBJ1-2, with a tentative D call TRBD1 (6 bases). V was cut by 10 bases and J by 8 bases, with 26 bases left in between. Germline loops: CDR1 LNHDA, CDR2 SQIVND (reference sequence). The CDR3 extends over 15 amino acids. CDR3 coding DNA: TGTGCCACCGGGGGCTCCCTTGGCGGAGGAGGAGGCTACACCTTC. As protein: CATGGSLGGGGGYTF.

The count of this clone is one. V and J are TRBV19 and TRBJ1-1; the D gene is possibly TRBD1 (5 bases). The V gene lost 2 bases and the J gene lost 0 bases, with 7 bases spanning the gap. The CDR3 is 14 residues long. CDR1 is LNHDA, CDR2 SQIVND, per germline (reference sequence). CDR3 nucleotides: TGTGCCAGTAGTATAAGACAGCTGAACACTGAAGCTTTCTTT. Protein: CASSIRQLNTEAFF.

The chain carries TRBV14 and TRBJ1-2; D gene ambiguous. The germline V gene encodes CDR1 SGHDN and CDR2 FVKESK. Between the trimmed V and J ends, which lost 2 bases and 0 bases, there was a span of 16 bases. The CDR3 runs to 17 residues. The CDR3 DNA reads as TGTGCCAGCAGCCAACTCTTCCGCCCGCGAGCTAACTATGGCTACACCTTC. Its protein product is CASSQLFRPRANYGYTF.

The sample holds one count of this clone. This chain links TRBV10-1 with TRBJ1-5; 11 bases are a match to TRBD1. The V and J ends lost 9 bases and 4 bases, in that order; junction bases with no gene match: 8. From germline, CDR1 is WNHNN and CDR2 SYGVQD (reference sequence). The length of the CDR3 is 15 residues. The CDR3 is CARRDRGDFNQPQHF. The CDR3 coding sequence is TGCGCCAGACGGGACAGGGGGGACTTTAATCAGCCCCAGCATTTT.

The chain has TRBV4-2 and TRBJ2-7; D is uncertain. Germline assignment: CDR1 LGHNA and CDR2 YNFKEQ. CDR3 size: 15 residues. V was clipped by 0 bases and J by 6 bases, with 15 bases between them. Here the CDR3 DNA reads TGTGCCAGCAGCCAAGATAGCCACGGCCCACGCGAGCAGTACTTC. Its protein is CASSQDSHGPREQYF.